These T cell receptor beta chains were read from a single sample in a study of Graves' ophthalmopathy and Graves' hyperthyroidism. TCRdb ran MiXCR on the multiplex PCR reads and lists one entry per CDR3 protein. There are roughly 500,000 distinct CDR3 sequences in the sample; under 15% occur only once, and approximately 9.8% lies in the top ten. The material sequenced was blood. Every receptor here comes from a woman in her twenties or thirties with Graves' ophthalmopathy. Each CDR3 is given with its conserved first and last residue. Each record gives: J gene, V gene, clone size, D gene, CDR3 protein, CDR3 DNA. A D gene is named only where the DNA matches it firmly. The size entry is marked missing in some rows and otherwise reads once, few, many or a size class.

>TRBJ1-2|TRBV28|many|TRBD1
CASSLQGADYGYTF
TGTGCCAGCAGTTTACAGGGGGCGGACTATGGCTACACCTTC
>TRBJ2-5|TRBV27|many|.
CASSPFPGETQYF
TGTGCCAGCAGTCCCTTCCCTGGGGAGACCCAGTACTTC
>TRBJ1-1|TRBV12-3/TRBV12-4|many|TRBD1
CVSQGVTEAFF
TGTGTTTCGCAGGGGGTCACTGAAGCTTTCTTT
>TRBJ1-5|TRBV2|many|.
CASGGNSNQPQHF
TGTGCCAGCGGGGGGAATAGCAATCAGCCCCAGCATTTT
>TRBJ2-7|TRBV10-3|many|.
CAISESYGYEQYF
TGTGCCATCAGTGAGTCGTACGGATACGAGCAGTACTTC
>TRBJ2-7|TRBV12-3/TRBV12-4|.|TRBD1
CASSSSSGQGGYEQYF
TGTGCCAGCAGTTCCTCCTCGGGACAGGGAGGCTACGAGCAGTACTTC
>TRBJ2-7|TRBV6-2/TRBV6-3|.|.
CASSSRDHEQYF
TGTGCCAGCAGTTCCAGGGACCACGAGCAGTACTTC
>TRBJ1-6|TRBV19|many|.
CASSRQKENSPLHF
TGTGCCAGTAGTAGACAGAAGGAGAATTCACCCCTCCACTTT
>TRBJ2-2|TRBV3-1|.|TRBD1
CASSQVVTGGSTGELFF
TGTGCCAGCAGCCAAGTTGTAACAGGGGGTAGCACCGGGGAGCTGTTTTTT
>TRBJ1-5|TRBV6-1|many|.
CASSSRVGQPQHF
TGTGCCAGCAGTAGCAGGGTGGGCCAGCCCCAGCATTTT
>TRBJ1-6|TRBV7-9|many|.
CAGSARFNSPLHF
TGTGCCGGCAGCGCCCGCTTTAATTCACCCCTCCACTTT
>TRBJ1-5|TRBV19|many|.
CASSMGHLNQPQHF
TGTGCCAGTAGTATGGGACACCTCAATCAGCCCCAGCATTTT
>TRBJ2-7|TRBV20-1|many|.
CSAERGDEQYF
TGCAGTGCTGAGAGGGGCGACGAGCAGTACTTC
>TRBJ2-5|TRBV9|few|.
CASSVGDVGREETQYF
TGTGCCAGCAGCGTAGGAGATGTGGGAAGGGAAGAGACCCAGTACTTC
>TRBJ1-1|TRBV19|many|TRBD1
CASSTTSRGRRANAEAFF
TGTGCCAGTAGTACAACCTCGAGGGGGCGCAGGGCGAACGCTGAAGCTTTCTTT
>TRBJ1-3|TRBV3-1|.|.
CASSQGRQISGNTIYF
TGTGCCAGCAGCCAAGGTCGGCAGATCTCTGGAAACACCATATATTTT
>TRBJ1-2|TRBV3-1|.|.
CASSQAGGSANYGYTF
TGTGCCAGCAGCCAAGCCGGAGGCTCTGCTAACTATGGCTACACCTTC
>TRBJ2-7|TRBV12-3/TRBV12-4|.|TRBD1
CASSQTGGAIYEQYF
TGTGCCAGCAGTCAAACAGGGGGCGCAATCTACGAGCAGTACTTC
>TRBJ1-1|TRBV28|.|.
CASSSAGFWHGDTEAFF
TGTGCTAGCAGTAGCGCGGGGTTTTGGCATGGGGACACTGAAGCTTTCTTT
>TRBJ2-7|TRBV5-6|many|.
CASSAAYRSATYEQYF
TGTGCCAGCAGCGCGGCCTATAGGAGCGCGACCTACGAGCAGTACTTC
>TRBJ1-5|TRBV6-5|many|.
CASSYAAVNQPQHF
TGTGCCAGCAGTTACGCGGCAGTCAATCAGCCCCAGCATTTT
>TRBJ2-1|TRBV6-1|many|TRBD2
CASSEPKVGGRYNEQFF
TGTGCCAGCAGTGAACCCAAAGTTGGCGGGAGGTACAATGAGCAGTTCTTC
>TRBJ1-1|TRBV20-1|many|TRBD1
CSASRDSIMNTEAFF
TGCAGTGCTAGTAGGGACAGTATCATGAACACTGAAGCTTTCTTT
>TRBJ2-2|TRBV9|.|.
CASSPGQSNTGELFF
TGTGCCAGCAGCCCCGGACAGTCAAACACCGGGGAGCTGTTTTTT
>TRBJ1-5|TRBV6-1|.|.
CASMGGRNQPQHF
TGTGCCAGCATGGGAGGGCGGAATCAGCCCCAGCATTTT
>TRBJ2-7|TRBV28|many|TRBD1
CASSLPGTGVYEQYF
TGTGCCAGCAGTCTACCAGGGACAGGGGTATACGAGCAGTACTTC
>TRBJ1-5|TRBV12-3/TRBV12-4|many|TRBD1
CASSTRTGRVQPQHF
TGTGCCAGCAGTACCCGGACAGGGAGGGTTCAGCCCCAGCATTTT
>TRBJ1-4|TRBV29-1|many|TRBD1
CSAARPGGYRTEKLFF
TGCAGCGCCGCCCGGCCAGGGGGCTATAGGACGGAGAAACTGTTTTTT
>TRBJ1-2|TRBV20-1|many|.
CSATRLTLYGYTF
TGCAGTGCTACCCGACTGACTCTCTATGGCTACACCTTC
>TRBJ2-2|TRBV3-1|few|.
CASSQDLRGGMNGELFF
TGTGCCAGCAGCCAAGATCTAAGGGGGGGCATGAACGGGGAGCTGTTTTTT
>TRBJ2-5|TRBV12-3/TRBV12-4|many|TRBD1
CASSQDRPQQQYF
TGTGCCAGCAGTCAGGACAGGCCCCAACAACAGTACTTC
>TRBJ1-6|TRBV6-5|many|TRBD1
CASPGQVDNSPLHF
TGTGCCAGCCCAGGACAGGTGGATAATTCACCCCTCCACTTT
>TRBJ2-5|TRBV24-1|.|TRBD1
CATSDWTGGGYGTQYF
TGTGCCACCAGTGACTGGACAGGGGGCGGGTATGGGACCCAGTACTTC
>TRBJ2-7|TRBV6-2/TRBV6-3|many|TRBD1
CASSSGQEIYEQYF
TGTGCCAGCAGTTCGGGACAGGAGATATACGAGCAGTACTTC
>TRBJ2-7|TRBV11-3|many|.
CASSLSNSYEQYF
TGTGCCAGCAGCTTGTCAAACTCCTACGAGCAGTACTTC
>TRBJ1-1|TRBV7-8|many|.
CASSLGAGEAFF
TGTGCCAGCAGCTTAGGGGCAGGCGAAGCTTTCTTT
>TRBJ1-1|TRBV11-2|many|TRBD1
CASSHRGPNTEAFF
TGTGCCAGCAGCCACAGGGGCCCCAACACTGAAGCTTTCTTT
>TRBJ1-1|TRBV24-1|many|TRBD1
CATSDHRGQRTEAFF
TGTGCCACCAGTGACCACAGGGGGCAAAGAACTGAAGCTTTCTTT
>TRBJ1-3|TRBV5-1|.|.
CASSLHLAGRMNGNTIYF
TGCGCCAGCAGCTTGCATTTGGCAGGGCGGATGAATGGAAACACCATATATTTT
>TRBJ2-5|TRBV30|.|TRBD1
CAWRYPGQGFETQYF
TGTGCCTGGAGGTACCCGGGACAGGGCTTCGAGACCCAGTACTTC
>TRBJ2-7|TRBV20-1|many|TRBD1
CSADRDSNYEQYF
TGCAGTGCTGACCGGGACAGTAACTACGAGCAGTACTTC
>TRBJ1-1|TRBV18|many|TRBD1
CASSPRQGRYDTEAFF
TGTGCCAGCTCACCTAGACAGGGGCGATACGACACTGAAGCTTTCTTT
>TRBJ2-7|TRBV6-1|many|.
CASSHRVGRYEQYF
TGTGCCAGCAGCCACCGCGTAGGGAGATACGAGCAGTACTTC
>TRBJ1-2|TRBV4-1|.|.
CASSQLAASLDGYTF
TGCGCCAGCAGCCAACTAGCGGCCTCACTAGATGGCTACACCTTC
>TRBJ1-1|TRBV6-1|.|.
CASSEEGVQIADAFF
TGTGCCAGCAGTGAAGAGGGGGTACAAATAGCTGATGCTTTCTTT
>TRBJ1-1|TRBV30|.|.
CAWIPGTPLVAFF
TGTGCCTGGATCCCCGGGACACCCCTAGTAGCTTTCTTT